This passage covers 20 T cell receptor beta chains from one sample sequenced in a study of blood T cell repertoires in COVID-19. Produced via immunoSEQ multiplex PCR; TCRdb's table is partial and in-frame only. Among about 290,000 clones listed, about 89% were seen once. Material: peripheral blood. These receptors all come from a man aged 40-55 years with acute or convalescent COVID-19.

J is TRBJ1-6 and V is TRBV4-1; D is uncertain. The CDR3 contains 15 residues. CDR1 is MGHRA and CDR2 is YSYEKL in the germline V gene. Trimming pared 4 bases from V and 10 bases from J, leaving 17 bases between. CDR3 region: CASSLQLAKESPLHF. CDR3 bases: TGCGCCAGCAGCCTACAATTGGCTAAGGAGTCACCCCTCCACTTT.

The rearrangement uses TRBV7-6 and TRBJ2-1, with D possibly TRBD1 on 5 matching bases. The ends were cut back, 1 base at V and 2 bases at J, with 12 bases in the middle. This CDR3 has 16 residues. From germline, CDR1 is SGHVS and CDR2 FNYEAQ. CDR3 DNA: TGTGCCAGCAGCTTAGGGGGCCTGATCACCTACAATGAGCAGTTCTTC. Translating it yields CASSLGGLITYNEQFF.

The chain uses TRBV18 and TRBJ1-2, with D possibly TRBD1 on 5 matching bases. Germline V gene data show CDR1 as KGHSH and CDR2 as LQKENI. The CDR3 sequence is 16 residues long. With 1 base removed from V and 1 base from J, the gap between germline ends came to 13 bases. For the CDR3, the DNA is TGTGCCAGCTCACCACTCAGGGAATGGATTAACTATGGCTACACCTTC. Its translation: CASSPLREWINYGYTF.

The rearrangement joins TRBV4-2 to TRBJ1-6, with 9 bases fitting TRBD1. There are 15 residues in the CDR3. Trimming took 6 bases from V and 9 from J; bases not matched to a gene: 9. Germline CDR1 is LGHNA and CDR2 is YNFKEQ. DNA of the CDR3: TGTGCCAGCAGTCTCCCGGGACAGGGAGGTTCACCCCTCCACTTT. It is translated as CASSLPGQGGSPLHF.

The CDR3 DNA is TGTGCCAGCAGCTTAGACAGGGGGCGCGAAGAGACCCAGTACTTC. This gives the protein CASSLDRGREETQYF. V usage is TRBV13 and J usage is TRBJ2-5, with TRBD1 identical over 9 bases. The V gene end was trimmed by 1 base and the J gene end by 3 bases; junction bases not matched to a gene: 3. Germline V CDR1 and CDR2: PRHDT, FYEKMQ (reference sequence). The CDR3 sequence is 15 residues long.

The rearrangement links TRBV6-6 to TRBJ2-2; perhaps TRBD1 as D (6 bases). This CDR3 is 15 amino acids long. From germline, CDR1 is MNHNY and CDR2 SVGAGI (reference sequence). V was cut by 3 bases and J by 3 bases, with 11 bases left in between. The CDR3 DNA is TGTGCCAGCAGTTATGGGGGCCGGGACACCGGGGAGCTGTTTTTT. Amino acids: CASSYGGRDTGELFF.

The CDR3 DNA is TGTGCCAGCAGTCCCGATAGACTAGCGGGGGCATACAATGAGCAGTTCTTC. This sequence encodes CASSPDRLAGAYNEQFF. V and J are TRBV27 and TRBJ2-1, with 12 bases matching TRBD2. The ends lost 5 bases at V and 4 bases at J; junction bases unmatched: 9. The CDR3 has 17 amino acids. Germline V gene lookup returns CDR1 MNHEY and CDR2 SMNVEV (reference sequence).

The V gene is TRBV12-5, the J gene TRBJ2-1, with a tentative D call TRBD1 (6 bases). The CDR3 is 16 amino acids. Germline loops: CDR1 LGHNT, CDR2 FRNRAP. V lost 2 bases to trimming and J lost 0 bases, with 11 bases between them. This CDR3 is CASGLIQGSSYNEQFF. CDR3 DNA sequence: TGTGCTAGTGGTTTGATTCAGGGGAGCTCCTACAATGAGCAGTTCTTC.

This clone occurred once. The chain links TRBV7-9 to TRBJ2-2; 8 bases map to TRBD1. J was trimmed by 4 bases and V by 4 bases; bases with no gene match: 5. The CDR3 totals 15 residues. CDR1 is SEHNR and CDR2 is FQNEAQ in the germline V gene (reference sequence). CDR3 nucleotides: TGTGCCAGCAGCTCAGGGGGCGATGCCACCGGGGAGCTGTTTTTT. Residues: CASSSGGDATGELFF.

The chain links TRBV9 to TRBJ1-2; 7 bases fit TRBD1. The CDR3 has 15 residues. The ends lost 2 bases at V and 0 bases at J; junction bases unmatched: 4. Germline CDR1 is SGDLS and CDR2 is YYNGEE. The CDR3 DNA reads TGTGCCAGCAGCGTTGGGACAGAAGCTAACTATGGCTACACCTTC. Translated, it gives CASSVGTEANYGYTF.

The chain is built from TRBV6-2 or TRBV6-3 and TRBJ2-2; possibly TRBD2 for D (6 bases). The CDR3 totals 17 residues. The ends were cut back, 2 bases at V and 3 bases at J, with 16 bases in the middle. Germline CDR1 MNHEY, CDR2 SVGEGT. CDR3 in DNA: TGTGCCAGCAGTTACACCTCGGGGGAGGCGGACACCGGGGAGCTGTTTTTT. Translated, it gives CASSYTSGEADTGELFF.

CDR3 in amino acids: CASSTYQGPNTGELFF. CDR3 nucleotides: TGTGCCAGCAGCACTTACCAGGGCCCGAACACCGGGGAGCTGTTTTTT. The chain couples TRBV9 to TRBJ2-2, with a tentative D call TRBD1 (5 bases). The CDR3 runs 16 residues. Germline CDR1 is SGDLS and CDR2 is YYNGEE. V gave up 4 bases and J gave up 0 bases, with 13 bases separating them.

This CDR3 is CASVGGDYGYTF. CDR3 DNA sequence: TGTGCCAGCGTAGGAGGGGACTATGGCTACACCTTC. The chain has TRBV6-5 and TRBJ1-2; D may be TRBD1 (5 bases). CDR1 and CDR2 from the germline V gene are MNHEY and SVGAGI. The CDR3 loop spans 12 amino acids. V lost 8 bases to trimming and J lost 3 bases, with 10 bases between them.

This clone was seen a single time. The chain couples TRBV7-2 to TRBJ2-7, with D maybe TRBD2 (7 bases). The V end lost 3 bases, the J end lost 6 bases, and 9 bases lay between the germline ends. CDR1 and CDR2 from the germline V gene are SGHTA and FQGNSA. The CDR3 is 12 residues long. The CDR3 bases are TGTGCCAGCAGCTTCGGGGGGCTCGAGCAGTACTTC. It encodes CASSFGGLEQYF.

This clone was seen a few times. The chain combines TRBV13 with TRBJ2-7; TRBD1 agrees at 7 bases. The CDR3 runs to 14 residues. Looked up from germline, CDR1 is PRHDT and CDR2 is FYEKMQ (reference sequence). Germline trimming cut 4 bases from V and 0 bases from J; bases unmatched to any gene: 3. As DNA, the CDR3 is TGTGCCAGCAGCTCGACAGGGAGCTCCTACGAGCAGTACTTC. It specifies CASSSTGSSYEQYF.

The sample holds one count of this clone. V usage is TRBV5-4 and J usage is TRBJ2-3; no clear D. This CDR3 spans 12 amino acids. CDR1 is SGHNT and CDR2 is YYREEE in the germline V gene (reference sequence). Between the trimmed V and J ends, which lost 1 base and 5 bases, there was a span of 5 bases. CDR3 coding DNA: TGTGCCAGCAGCTTGAGAGAAGATACGCAGTATTTT. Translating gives CASSLREDTQYF.

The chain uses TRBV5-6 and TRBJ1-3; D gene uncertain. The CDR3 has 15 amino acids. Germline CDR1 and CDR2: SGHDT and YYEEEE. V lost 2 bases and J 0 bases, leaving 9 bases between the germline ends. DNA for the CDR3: TGTGCCAGCAGCTTAAGAGGGATCTCTGGAAACACCATATATTTT. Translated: CASSLRGISGNTIYF. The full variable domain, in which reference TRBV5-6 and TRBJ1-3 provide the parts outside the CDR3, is DAGVTQSPTHLIKTRGQQVTLRCSPKSGHDTVSWYQQALGQGPQFIFQYYEEEERQRGNFPDRFSGHQFPNYSSELNVNALLLGDSALYLCASSLRGISGNTIYFGEGSWLTVV.

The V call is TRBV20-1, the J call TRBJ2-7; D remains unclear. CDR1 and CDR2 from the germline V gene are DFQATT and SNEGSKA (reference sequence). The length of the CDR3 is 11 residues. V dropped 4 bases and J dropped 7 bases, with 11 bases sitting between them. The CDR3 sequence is CSATKNQEQYF. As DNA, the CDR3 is TGCAGTGCTACGAAAAACCAGGAGCAGTACTTC.

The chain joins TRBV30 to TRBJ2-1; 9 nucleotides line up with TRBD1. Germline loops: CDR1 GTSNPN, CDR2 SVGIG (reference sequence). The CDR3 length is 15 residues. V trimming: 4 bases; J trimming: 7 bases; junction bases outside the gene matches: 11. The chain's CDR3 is CAWTDAGTGLNEQFF. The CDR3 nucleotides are TGTGCCTGGACGGACGCCGGGACAGGGTTGAATGAGCAGTTCTTC.

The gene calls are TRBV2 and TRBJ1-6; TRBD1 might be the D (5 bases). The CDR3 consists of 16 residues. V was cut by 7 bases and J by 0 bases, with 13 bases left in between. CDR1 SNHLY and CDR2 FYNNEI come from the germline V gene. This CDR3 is CASTREGSSYNSPLHF. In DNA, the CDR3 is TGTGCCAGCACCCGGGAGGGGAGCTCCTATAATTCACCCCTCCACTTT.